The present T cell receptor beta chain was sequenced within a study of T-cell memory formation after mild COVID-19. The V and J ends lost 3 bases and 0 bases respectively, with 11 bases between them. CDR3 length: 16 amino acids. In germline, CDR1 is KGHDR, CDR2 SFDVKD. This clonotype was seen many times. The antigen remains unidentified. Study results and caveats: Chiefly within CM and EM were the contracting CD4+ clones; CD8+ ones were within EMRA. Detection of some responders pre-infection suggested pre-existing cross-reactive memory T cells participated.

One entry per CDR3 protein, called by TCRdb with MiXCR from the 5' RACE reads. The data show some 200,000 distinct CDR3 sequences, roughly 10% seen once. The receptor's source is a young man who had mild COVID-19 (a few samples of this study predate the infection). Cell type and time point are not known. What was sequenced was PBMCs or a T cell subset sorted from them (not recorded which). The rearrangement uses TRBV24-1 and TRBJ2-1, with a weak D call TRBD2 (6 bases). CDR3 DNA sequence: TGTGCCACCAGTGATGCTAGCGCCTCCTCCTACAATGAGCAGTTCTTC. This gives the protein CATSDASASSYNEQFF.